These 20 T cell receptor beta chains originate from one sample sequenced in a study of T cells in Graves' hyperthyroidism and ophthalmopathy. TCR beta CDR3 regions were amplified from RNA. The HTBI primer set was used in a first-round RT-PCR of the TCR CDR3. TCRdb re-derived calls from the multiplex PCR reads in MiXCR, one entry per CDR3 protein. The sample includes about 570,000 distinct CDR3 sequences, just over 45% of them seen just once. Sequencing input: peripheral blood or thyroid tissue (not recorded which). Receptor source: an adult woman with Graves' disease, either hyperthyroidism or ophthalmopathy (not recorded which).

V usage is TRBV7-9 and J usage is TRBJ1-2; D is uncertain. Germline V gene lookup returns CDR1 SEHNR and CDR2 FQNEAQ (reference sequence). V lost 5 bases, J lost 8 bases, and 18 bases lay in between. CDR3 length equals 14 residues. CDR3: CASSLPWTVGGYTF. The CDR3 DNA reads TGTGCCAGCAGCCTACCCTGGACTGTGGGAGGCTACACCTTC. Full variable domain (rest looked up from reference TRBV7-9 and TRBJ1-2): DTGVSQNPRHKITKRGQNVTFRCDPISEHNRLYWYRQTLGQGPEFLTYFQNEAQLEKSRLLSDRFSAERPKGSFSTLEIQRTEQGDSAMYLCASSLPWTVGGYTFGSGTRLTVV.

Here the CDR3 DNA reads TGTGCCAGCCGGGCGAGGACTGAAGCTTTCTTT. Protein sequence: CASRARTEAFF. V usage is TRBV12-3 or TRBV12-4 and J usage is TRBJ1-1; D gene ambiguous. Trimming pared 8 bases from V and 5 bases from J, leaving 9 bases between. The CDR3 contains 11 residues.

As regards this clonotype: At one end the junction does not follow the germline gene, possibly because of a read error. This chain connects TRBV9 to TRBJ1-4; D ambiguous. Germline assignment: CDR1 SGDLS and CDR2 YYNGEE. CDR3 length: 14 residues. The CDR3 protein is CASSGSSYNEKLVF. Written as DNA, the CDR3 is TGTGCCAGCAGCGGATCCAGCTATAATGAAAAACTGGTTTTT. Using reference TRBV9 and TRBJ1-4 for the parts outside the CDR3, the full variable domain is DSGVTQTPKHLITATGQRVTLRCSPRSGDLSVYWYQQSLDQGLQFLIQYYNGEERAKGNILERFSAQQFPDLHSELNLSSLELGDSALYFCASSGSSYNEKLVFGSGTQLSVL.

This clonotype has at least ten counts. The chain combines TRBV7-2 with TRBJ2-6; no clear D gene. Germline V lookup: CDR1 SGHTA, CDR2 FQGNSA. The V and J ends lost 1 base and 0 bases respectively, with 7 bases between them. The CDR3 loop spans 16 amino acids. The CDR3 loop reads CASSLGRHSGANVLTF. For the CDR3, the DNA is TGTGCCAGCAGCTTAGGAAGACACTCTGGGGCCAACGTCCTGACTTTC. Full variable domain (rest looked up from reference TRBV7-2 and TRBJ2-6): GAGVSQSPSNKVTEKGKDVELRCDPISGHTALYWYRQSLGQGLEFLIYFQGNSAPDKSGLPSDRFSAERTGGSVSTLTIQRTQQEDSAVYLCASSLGRHSGANVLTFGAGSRLTVL.

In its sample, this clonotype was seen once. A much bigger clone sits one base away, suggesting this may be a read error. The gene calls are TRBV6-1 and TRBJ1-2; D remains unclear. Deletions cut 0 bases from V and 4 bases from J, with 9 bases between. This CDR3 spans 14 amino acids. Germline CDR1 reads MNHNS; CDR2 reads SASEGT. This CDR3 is CASSEAEWGYGYTF. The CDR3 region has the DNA TGTGCCAGCAGTGAAGCAGAATGGGGCTATGGCTACACCTTC.

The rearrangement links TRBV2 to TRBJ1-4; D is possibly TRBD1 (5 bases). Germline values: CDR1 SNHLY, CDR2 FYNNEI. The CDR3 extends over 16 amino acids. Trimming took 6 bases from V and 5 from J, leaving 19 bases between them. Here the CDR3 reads CASSLLPTALNEKLFF. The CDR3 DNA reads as TGTGCCAGCAGCCTACTCCCGACAGCTTTGAATGAAAAACTGTTTTTT.

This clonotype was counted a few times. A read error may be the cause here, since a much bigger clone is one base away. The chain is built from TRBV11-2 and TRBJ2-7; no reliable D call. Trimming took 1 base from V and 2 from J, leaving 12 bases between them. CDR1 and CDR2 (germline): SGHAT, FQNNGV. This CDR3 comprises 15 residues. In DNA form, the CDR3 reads TGTGCCAGCAGCTTAGGGCCGGAGATTACCTACGAGCAGTACTTC. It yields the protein CASSLGPEITYEQYF. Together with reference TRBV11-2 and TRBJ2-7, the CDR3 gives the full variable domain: EAGVAQSPRYKIIEKRQSVAFWCNPISGHATLYWYQQILGQGPKLLIQFQNNGVVDDSQLPKDRFSAERLKGVDSTLKIQPAKLEDSAVYLCASSLGPEITYEQYFGPGTRLTVT.

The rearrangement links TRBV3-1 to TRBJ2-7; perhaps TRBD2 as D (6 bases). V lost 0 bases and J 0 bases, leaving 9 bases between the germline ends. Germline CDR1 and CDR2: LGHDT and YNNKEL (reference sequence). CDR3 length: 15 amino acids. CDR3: CASSQDSGRSYEQYF. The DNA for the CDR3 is TGTGCCAGCAGCCAAGACAGCGGGCGCTCCTACGAGCAGTACTTC.

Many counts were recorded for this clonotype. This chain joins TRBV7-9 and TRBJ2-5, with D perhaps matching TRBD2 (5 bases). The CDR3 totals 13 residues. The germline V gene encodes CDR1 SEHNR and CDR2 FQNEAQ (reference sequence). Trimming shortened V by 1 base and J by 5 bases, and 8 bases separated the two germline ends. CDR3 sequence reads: CASSLGPGETQYF. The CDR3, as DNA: TGTGCCAGCAGCTTAGGTCCGGGGGAGACCCAGTACTTC.

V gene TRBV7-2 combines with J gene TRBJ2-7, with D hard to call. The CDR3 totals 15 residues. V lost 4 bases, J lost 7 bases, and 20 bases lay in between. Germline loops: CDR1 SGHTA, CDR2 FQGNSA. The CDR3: CASSSNNEWSGEQYF. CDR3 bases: TGTGCCAGCAGCTCCAATAATGAGTGGTCCGGGGAGCAGTACTTC.

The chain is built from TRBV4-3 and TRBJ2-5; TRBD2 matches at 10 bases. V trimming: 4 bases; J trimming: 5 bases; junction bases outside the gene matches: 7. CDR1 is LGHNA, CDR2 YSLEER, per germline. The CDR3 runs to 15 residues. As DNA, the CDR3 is TGCGCCAGCAGCCCAAGCGGGAGGGGAGAGGAGACCCAGTACTTC. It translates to CASSPSGRGEETQYF.

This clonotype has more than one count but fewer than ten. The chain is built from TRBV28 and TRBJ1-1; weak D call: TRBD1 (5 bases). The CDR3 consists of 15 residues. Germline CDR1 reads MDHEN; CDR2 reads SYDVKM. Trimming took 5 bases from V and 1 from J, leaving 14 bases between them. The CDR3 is CASSGGDDTNTEAFF. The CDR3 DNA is TGTGCCAGCAGTGGGGGGGACGATACGAACACTGAAGCTTTCTTT.

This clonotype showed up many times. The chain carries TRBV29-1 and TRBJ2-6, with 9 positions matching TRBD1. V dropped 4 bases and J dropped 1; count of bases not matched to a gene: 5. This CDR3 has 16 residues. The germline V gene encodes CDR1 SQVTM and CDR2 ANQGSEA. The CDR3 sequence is CSVGTGELSGANVLTF. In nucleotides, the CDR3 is TGCAGCGTTGGGACAGGGGAGTTATCTGGGGCCAACGTCCTGACTTTC. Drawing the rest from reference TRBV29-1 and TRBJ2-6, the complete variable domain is SAVISQKPSRDICQRGTSLTIQCQVDSQVTMMFWYRQQPGQSLTLIATANQGSEATYESGFVIDKFPISRPNLTFSTLTVSNMSPEDSSIYLCSVGTGELSGANVLTFGAGSRLTVL.

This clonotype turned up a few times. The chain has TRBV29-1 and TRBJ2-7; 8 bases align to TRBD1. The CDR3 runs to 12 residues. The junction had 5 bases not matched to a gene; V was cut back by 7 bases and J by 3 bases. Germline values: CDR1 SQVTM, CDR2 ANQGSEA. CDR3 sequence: CSGGQGRYEQYF. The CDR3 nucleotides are TGCAGCGGCGGACAGGGTCGCTACGAGCAGTACTTC.

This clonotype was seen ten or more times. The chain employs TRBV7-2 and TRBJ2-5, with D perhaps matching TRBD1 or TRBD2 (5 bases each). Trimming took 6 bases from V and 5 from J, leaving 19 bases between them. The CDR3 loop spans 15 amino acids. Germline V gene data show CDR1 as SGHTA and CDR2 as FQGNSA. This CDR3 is CASRASMGVRETQYF. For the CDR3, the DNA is TGTGCCAGCAGGGCAAGTATGGGGGTCCGGGAGACCCAGTACTTC.

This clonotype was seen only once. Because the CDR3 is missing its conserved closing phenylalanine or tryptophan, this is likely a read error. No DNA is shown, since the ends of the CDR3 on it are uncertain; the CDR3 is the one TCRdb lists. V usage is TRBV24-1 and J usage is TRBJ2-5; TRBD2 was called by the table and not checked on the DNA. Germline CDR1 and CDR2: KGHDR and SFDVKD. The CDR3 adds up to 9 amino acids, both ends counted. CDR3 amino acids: CATSDPGTS.

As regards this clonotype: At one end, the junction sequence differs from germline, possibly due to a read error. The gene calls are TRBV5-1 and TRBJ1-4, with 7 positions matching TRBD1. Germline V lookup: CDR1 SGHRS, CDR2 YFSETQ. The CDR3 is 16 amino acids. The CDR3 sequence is CASSPEPTGTNEKLFF. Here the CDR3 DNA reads TGTGCCAGCAGCCCTGAACCGACAGGGACTAATGAAAAACTGTTTTTT.

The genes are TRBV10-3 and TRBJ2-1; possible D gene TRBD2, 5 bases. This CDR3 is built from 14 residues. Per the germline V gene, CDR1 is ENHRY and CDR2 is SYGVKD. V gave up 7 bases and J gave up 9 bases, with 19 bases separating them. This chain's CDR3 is CAIKTSLSAIEQFF. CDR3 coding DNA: TGTGCCATCAAAACTAGTTTATCGGCTATTGAGCAGTTCTTC.

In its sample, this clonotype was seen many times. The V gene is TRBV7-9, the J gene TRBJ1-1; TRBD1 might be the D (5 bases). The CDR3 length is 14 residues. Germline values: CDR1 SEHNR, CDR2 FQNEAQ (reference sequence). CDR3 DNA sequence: TGTGCGTCCGGGGAACAGGCCAAGAACACTGAAGCTTTCTTT. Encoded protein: CASGEQAKNTEAFF.

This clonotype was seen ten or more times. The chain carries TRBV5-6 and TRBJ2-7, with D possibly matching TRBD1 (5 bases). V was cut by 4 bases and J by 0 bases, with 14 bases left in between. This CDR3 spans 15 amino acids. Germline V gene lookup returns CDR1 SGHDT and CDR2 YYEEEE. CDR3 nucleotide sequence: TGTGCCAGCAGCCCGGCTCCCCAGGGCTCCTACGAGCAGTACTTC. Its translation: CASSPAPQGSYEQYF.